Below, 18 T cell receptor beta chains from the same sample are listed, as sequenced in a study of blood T cells in healthy people across ages. A second about 6 to 12 cycle PCR used barcoded and J-beta primers. TCRdb analysed the 5' RACE reads with MiXCR anew, one entry per CDR3 protein. The sample lists some 750,000 distinct CDR3 sequences; 22% were seen once. Sequenced: blood. The receptors derive from a man between 65 and 85 years old in good health.

The rearrangement links TRBV5-6 to TRBJ2-1; D is ambiguous. Germline loops: CDR1 SGHDT, CDR2 YYEEEE. The CDR3 has 14 amino acids. Trimming took off 2 bases at V and 3 bases at J, with 9 bases between the two ends. In nucleotides, the CDR3 is TGTGCCAGCAGCTTCGGGCAGTACTACAATGAGCAGTTCTTC. Translation: CASSFGQYYNEQFF.

The CDR3 DNA follows: TGTGCCAGCAGACTAGTCCCCGCAGATACGCAGTATTTT. Its protein is CASRLVPADTQYF. This chain uses TRBV12-3 or TRBV12-4 with TRBJ2-3; D may be TRBD2 (5 bases). The CDR3 is made up of 13 amino acids. The V end lost 6 bases, the J end lost 4 bases, and 11 bases lay between the germline ends.

This clonotype was detected a few times. This CDR3 reads CASSLGRGGQPQHF. In DNA form, the CDR3 reads TGTGCCAGCAGTTTGGGGAGGGGGGGTCAGCCCCAGCATTTT. The chain recombines TRBV27 with TRBJ1-5; a weak D match, TRBD1 (6 bases). CDR3 size: 14 residues. V was clipped by 3 bases and J by 6 bases, with 12 bases between them. Germline CDR1 is MNHEY and CDR2 is SMNVEV (reference sequence).

This clonotype was counted many times. The V gene is TRBV5-5, the J gene TRBJ2-3; the match to TRBD2 covers 7 bases. After removal of 4 bases from V and 10 bases from J, the junction contained 9 bases not matched to a gene. Germline V gene data show CDR1 as SGHKS and CDR2 as YYEKEE (reference sequence). The CDR3 length is 13 residues. The CDR3 region is CASSRDYPVPQYF. The CDR3 nucleotides are TGTGCCAGCAGCAGGGACTACCCGGTTCCGCAGTATTTT.

In this sample, this clonotype turned up a few times. The chain combines TRBV7-3 with TRBJ2-5; tentative D call: TRBD2 (5 bases). The J call could be wrong; TRBJ2-1 is a better fit for the DNA end. Per germline, CDR1 SGHTA and CDR2 FQGTGA. The CDR3 contains 16 residues. CDR3 in DNA: TGTGCCAGCAGCTTCGGGGTCGGGAAGAAAGAAAATGAGCAGTTCTTC. Its protein is CASSFGVGKKENEQFF.

The chain has TRBV5-1 and TRBJ2-7; either TRBD1 or TRBD2 may supply D (5 bases each). Germline V gene lookup returns CDR1 SGHRS and CDR2 YFSETQ. Trimming shortened V by 0 bases and J by 3 bases, and 10 bases separated the two germline ends. This CDR3 comprises 14 residues. The CDR3 region is CASSLGGWDYEQYF. The CDR3 nucleotides read TGCGCCAGCAGCTTGGGGGGGTGGGACTACGAGCAGTACTTC.

This chain joins TRBV5-6 and TRBJ2-2, with 7 positions matching TRBD1. The germline V gene encodes CDR1 SGHDT and CDR2 YYEEEE. This CDR3 spans 14 amino acids. J was trimmed by 0 bases and V by 6 bases; bases with no gene match: 2. Here the CDR3 DNA reads TGTGCCAGCACCACAGGGGCGAACACCGGGGAGCTGTTTTTT. It codes for CASTTGANTGELFF.

This clonotype has a handful of counts. This sequence joins TRBV23-1 and TRBJ2-4; no clear D gene. TRBV23-1 is an ORF, and what it does is uncertain. The V end was cut by 0 bases, the J end by 3 bases, with 15 bases between. This CDR3 comprises 17 residues. The CDR3 DNA reads TGCGCCAGCAGTCAATCTGAACTCAGCGTCGACAAAAACATTCAGTACTTC. This encodes CASSQSELSVDKNIQYF.

The chain is built from TRBV5-1 and TRBJ2-1; 8 bases agree with TRBD2. CDR1 and CDR2 (germline): SGHRS, YFSETQ. Trimming cost V 4 bases and J 6 bases; bases outside gene matches: 9. The CDR3 sequence is 15 residues long. CDR3 bases: TGCGCCAGCAGCATAGCGGGGTCCGGGGGCAATGAGCAGTTCTTC. Its protein is CASSIAGSGGNEQFF.

A few counts support this clonotype. V and J are TRBV12-3 or TRBV12-4 and TRBJ2-2, with unresolved D. This CDR3 has 11 amino acids. Between the trimmed V and J ends, which lost 6 bases and 7 bases, there was a span of 6 bases. The CDR3: CASRIIGELFF. Here the CDR3 DNA reads TGTGCCAGCAGAATTATCGGGGAGCTGTTTTTT.

This chain uses TRBV20-1 with TRBJ1-1; D not certain. With 0 bases removed from V and 11 bases from J, the gap between germline ends came to 19 bases. The CDR3 is 14 residues long. Germline V gene sequence: CDR1 DFQATT, CDR2 SNEGSKA (reference sequence). The chain's CDR3 is CSARDPSVIRYAFF. In DNA, the CDR3 is TGCAGTGCTAGAGACCCCTCGGTGATTCGGTATGCTTTCTTT.

J is TRBJ2-1 and V is TRBV11-2; D ambiguous. The J call is in doubt because the DNA end fits TRBJ2-5 better. CDR3 length: 14 amino acids. The germline CDR1 and CDR2 sequences are SGHAT and FQNNGV. CDR3: CASSLRPSQETQYF. In DNA form, the CDR3 reads TGTGCCAGCAGCTTACGGCCCTCCCAAGAGACCCAGTACTTC.

The V gene is TRBV6-5, the J gene TRBJ1-2; D gene unclear. CDR3 size: 12 residues. The germline V and J ends were trimmed by 2 bases and 6 bases, with 7 bases remaining between them. Per the germline V gene, CDR1 is MNHEY and CDR2 is SVGAGI. Written as DNA, the CDR3 is TGTGCCAGCAGTTACGGCGGCCATGGCTACACCTTC. This sequence encodes CASSYGGHGYTF.

This clonotype was counted a few times. Mismatch with germline at one junction end may stem from a read error. The chain combines TRBV24-1 with TRBJ2-1; D gene unclear. The CDR3 consists of 16 residues. The germline gives CDR1 KGHDR, CDR2 SFDVKD. CDR3 residues: CATGDPGRSSYNEQFF. CDR3 in DNA: TGTGCCACCGGTGATCCAGGACGGAGCTCCTACAATGAGCAGTTCTTC.

This chain connects TRBV7-2 to TRBJ2-2, with 9 bases that match TRBD1. There are 15 residues in the CDR3. In germline, CDR1 is SGHTA, CDR2 FQGNSA. V lost 8 bases to trimming and J lost 7 bases; unmatched junction nucleotides: 11. DNA of the CDR3: TGTGCCAGCCAGGGGGACAGGGTCATTAGCGGGGAGCTGTTTTTT. As protein: CASQGDRVISGELFF. Drawing the rest from reference TRBV7-2 and TRBJ2-2, the complete variable domain is GAGVSQSPSNKVTEKGKDVELRCDPISGHTALYWYRQSLGQGLEFLIYFQGNSAPDKSGLPSDRFSAERTGGSVSTLTIQRTQQEDSAVYLCASQGDRVISGELFFGEGSRLTVL.

The gene calls are TRBV10-3 and TRBJ2-5; a weak D match, TRBD1 (5 bases). Germline CDR1 reads ENHRY; CDR2 reads SYGVKD. The CDR3 length is 15 residues. The V and J ends lost 2 bases and 0 bases respectively, with 10 bases between them. CDR3 coding DNA: TGTGCCATCAGTGAGAAGGGGCGAAACCAAGAGACCCAGTACTTC. This encodes CAISEKGRNQETQYF.

This clonotype was seen more than once but under ten times. This chain joins TRBV7-2 and TRBJ2-3, with D unresolved. Germline V gene sequence: CDR1 SGHTA, CDR2 FQGNSA. The CDR3 spans 13 residues. Trimming shortened V by 1 base and J by 4 bases, and 6 bases separated the two germline ends. The CDR3 sequence: CASSLGVSDTQYF. The CDR3 nucleotides are TGTGCCAGCAGCTTAGGAGTCTCAGATACGCAGTATTTT.

This clonotype appeared a few times. The CDR3 DNA sequence: TGTGCCAGCAGCCTGCAAGACGGAACCTACGAGCAGTACTTC. It is translated as CASSLQDGTYEQYF. This chain joins TRBV7-6 and TRBJ2-7; unclear D gene. The germline V gene has CDR1 SGHVS and CDR2 FNYEAQ. V gave up 5 bases and J gave up 2 bases, with 13 bases separating them. The CDR3 covers 14 residues.